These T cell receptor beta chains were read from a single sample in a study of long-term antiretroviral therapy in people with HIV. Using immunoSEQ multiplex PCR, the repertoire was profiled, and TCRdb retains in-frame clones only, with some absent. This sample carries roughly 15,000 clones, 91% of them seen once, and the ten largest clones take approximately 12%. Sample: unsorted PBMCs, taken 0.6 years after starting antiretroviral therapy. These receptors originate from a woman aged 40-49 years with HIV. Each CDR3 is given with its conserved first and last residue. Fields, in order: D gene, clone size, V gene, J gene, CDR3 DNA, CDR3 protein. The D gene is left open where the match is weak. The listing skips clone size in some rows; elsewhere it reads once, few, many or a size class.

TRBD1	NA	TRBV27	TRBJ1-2	TGTGCCAGCAGTTTTCGCTCAGGGGGGGTGGATGGCTACACCTTC	CASSFRSGGVDGYTF
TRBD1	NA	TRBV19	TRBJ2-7	TGTGCCAGTCGTGGACAGGCCAGGGAGCAGTACTTC	CASRGQAREQYF
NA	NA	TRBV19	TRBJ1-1	TGTGCCAGCTCTCTAGTCTCGAACACTGAAGCTTTCTTT	CASSLVSNTEAFF
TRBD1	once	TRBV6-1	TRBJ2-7	TGTGCCAGCAGTGAAGACAGGGGTACCTACGAGCAGTACTTC	CASSEDRGTYEQYF
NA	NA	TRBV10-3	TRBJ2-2	TGTGCCATCACGGCAGGGAGCAGGGACACCGGGGAGCTGTTTTTT	CAITAGSRDTGELFF
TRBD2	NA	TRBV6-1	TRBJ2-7	TGTGCCAGCAGTGAAAGGACTAGCGGGGGGGCAGGCGAGCAGTACTTC	CASSERTSGGAGEQYF
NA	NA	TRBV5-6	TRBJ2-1	TGTGCCAGCAGCTTGCGGCGGGGTTCCTACAATGAGCAGTTCTTC	CASSLRRGSYNEQFF
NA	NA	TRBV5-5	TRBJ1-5	TGTGCCAGCAGCTTGGGGGGACTAGGGAAGGGTAGCAATCAGCCCCAGCATTTT	CASSLGGLGKGSNQPQHF
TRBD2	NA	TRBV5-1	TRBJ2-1	TGCGCCAGCAGCTTGGGAGGGACTAGCGCTTTCTACAATGAGCAGTTCTTC	CASSLGGTSAFYNEQFF
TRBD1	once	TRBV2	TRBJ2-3	TGTGCCAGCAGTGTGACAGGGGGATACACAGATACGCAGTATTTT	CASSVTGGYTDTQYF
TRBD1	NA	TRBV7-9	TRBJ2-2	TGTGCCAGCAGCTTAGATTCGGGACAGGGGCTCGGGACCGGGGAGCTGTTTTTT	CASSLDSGQGLGTGELFF
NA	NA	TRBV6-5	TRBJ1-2	TGTGCCAGCAGTTACTCGAATCTAGGCTATGGCTACACCTTC	CASSYSNLGYGYTF
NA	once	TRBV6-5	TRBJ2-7	TGTGCCAGCAGTTACTCGCCGGACAGAGCTTCCTACGAGCAGTACTTC	CASSYSPDRASYEQYF
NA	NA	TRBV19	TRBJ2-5	TGTGCCAGTAGTATCCGCGAGACCCAGTACTTC	CASSIRETQYF
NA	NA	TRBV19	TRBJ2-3	TGTGCCAGTAGTATCGCACCTTGGGTTTCTGATACGCAGTATTTT	CASSIAPWVSDTQYF
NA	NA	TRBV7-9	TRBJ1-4	TGTGCCAGCAGCCCCCAGGCGGGGGGAAATGAAAAACTGTTTTTT	CASSPQAGGNEKLFF
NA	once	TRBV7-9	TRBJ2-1	TGTGCCAGCAGCTTACGGATTGCGGGGAATGAGCAGTTCTTC	CASSLRIAGNEQFF
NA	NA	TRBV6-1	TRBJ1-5	TGTGCCAGCAGTGAAGTCTTTTTCGGCGGGCAGCCCCAGCATTTT	CASSEVFFGGQPQHF
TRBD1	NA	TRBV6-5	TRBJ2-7	TGTGCCAGCAAGTCCAGGGACAGGAGCTACGAGCAGTACTTC	CASKSRDRSYEQYF
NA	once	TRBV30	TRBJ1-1	TGTGCCTGGAAGTCACACCTGGACACTGAAGCTTTCTTT	CAWKSHLDTEAFF
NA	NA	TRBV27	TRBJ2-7	TGTGCCAGCAGTGAGGGGAACCCCTACGAGCAGTACTTC	CASSEGNPYEQYF
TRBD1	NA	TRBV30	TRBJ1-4	TGTGCCTGGAGAAAACAGGGGGCGACTAATGAAAAACTGTTTTTT	CAWRKQGATNEKLFF
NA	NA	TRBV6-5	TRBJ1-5	TGTGCCAGCAGCCTGGGGTCACTCAATCAGCCCCAGCATTTT	CASSLGSLNQPQHF
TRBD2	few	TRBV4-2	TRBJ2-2	TGTGCCAGCAGACTAGCGGGGGGTCGTGGCACCGGGGAGCTGTTTTTT	CASRLAGGRGTGELFF
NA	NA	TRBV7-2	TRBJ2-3	TGTGCCAGCAGCTTAGGAATGGGGGGCACAGATACGCAGTATTTT	CASSLGMGGTDTQYF
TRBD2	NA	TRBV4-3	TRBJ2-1	TGCGCCAGCAGCCCGGGACTAGACTACAATGAGCAGTTCTTC	CASSPGLDYNEQFF
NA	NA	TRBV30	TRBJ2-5	TGTGCCTGGAGTGTAAGGGGCAGGGGGGACCAAGAGACCCAGTACTTC	CAWSVRGRGDQETQYF
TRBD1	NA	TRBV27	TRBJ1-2	TGTGCCAGCGGGACAGGCTATGGCTACACCTTC	CASGTGYGYTF
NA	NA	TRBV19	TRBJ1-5	TGTGCCAGTAGTATGGGCAGGGGCCCTTACCAGCCCCAGCATTTT	CASSMGRGPYQPQHF
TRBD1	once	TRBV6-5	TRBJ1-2	TGTGCCAGCAGTTACGACAGGGACGCCTATGGCTACACCTTC	CASSYDRDAYGYTF
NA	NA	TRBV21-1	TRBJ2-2	TGTGCACCCCGCGGGGAGGGAACGGGGGAAACCGGGGAGCTGTTTTTT	CAPRGEGTGETGELFF
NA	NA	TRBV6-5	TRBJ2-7	TGTGCCAGCAGTTACGTGGAGAGGGGCGGGCCAATAAAGCAGTACTTC	CASSYVERGGPIKQYF
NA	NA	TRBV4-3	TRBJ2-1	TGCGCCAGCAGCCAGGTCAGGGACAATGAGCAGTTCTTC	CASSQVRDNEQFF
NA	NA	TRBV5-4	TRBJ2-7	TGTGCCAGCAGCCACAGGGACGGGAGCTCCTACGAGCAGTACTTC	CASSHRDGSSYEQYF
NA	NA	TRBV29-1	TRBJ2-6	TGCAGCGCGGTCCTGGGGCCGGATGGGGCCAACGTCCTGACTTTC	CSAVLGPDGANVLTF
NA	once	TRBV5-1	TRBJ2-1	TGCGCCAGCAGCGGGAGGGGACAGCCGTCTTACTCCTACAATGAGCAGTTCTTC	CASSGRGQPSYSYNEQFF
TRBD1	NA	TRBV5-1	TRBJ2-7	TGCGCCACTGGAGAAACAGGGGGTCCTGGATACGAGCAGTACTTC	CATGETGGPGYEQYF
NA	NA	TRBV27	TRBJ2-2	TGTGCCAGCAGACCCCAAAGTTCACTGGGCAGCCGAGGAACCGGGGAGCTGTTTTTT	CASRPQSSLGSRGTGELFF
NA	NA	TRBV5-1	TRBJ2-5	TGCGCCAGCAGCCTTACCGGTCAGTTCCAAGAGACCCAGTACTTC	CASSLTGQFQETQYF
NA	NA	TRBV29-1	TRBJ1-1	TGCAGCGCCCTGGGGGGGAACACTGAAGCTTTCTTT	CSALGGNTEAFF
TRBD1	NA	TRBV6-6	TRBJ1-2	TGTGCCAGCCTACATAGGGGACAGGGGGCAGGCTATGGCTACACCTTC	CASLHRGQGAGYGYTF
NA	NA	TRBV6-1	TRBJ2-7	TGTGCCAGCAGTGAACCAATGGTATTCTACGAGCAGTACTTC	CASSEPMVFYEQYF
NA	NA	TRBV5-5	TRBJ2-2	TGTGCCAGCAGCTTGGGCTGGGGCGGGGAGCTGTTTTTT	CASSLGWGGELFF
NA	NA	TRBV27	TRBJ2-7	TGTGCCAGCAGCAGAAGCCCGGGACACAACTACGAGCAGTACTTC	CASSRSPGHNYEQYF
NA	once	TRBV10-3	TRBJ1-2	TGTGCCATCAGTCCCCAGGGTGACTATGGCTACACCTTC	CAISPQGDYGYTF